The subject of this entry is one T cell receptor beta chain. Its antigen is currently unknown. These data are taken from a study of T cells in Graves' hyperthyroidism and ophthalmopathy. Study as a whole: Initial diagnosis, before any treatment, was when peripheral blood was collected.

Lactation, pregnancy, other autoimmune disease or uncontrolled infection excluded patients. Diagnoses rested on clinical symptoms, serum thyroxine and TRAb, thyroid ultrasound and orbital computed tomography. Study-wide points: In simple terms, a model built on 13 V-J features told ophthalmopathy apart from stable hyperthyroidism.

RNA transcripts gave rise to amplified TCR beta CDR3 regions. Primed by the HTBI set, a first-round RT-PCR was run on the TCR CDR3. Via MiXCR, TCRdb re-called the multiplex PCR reads, giving one row per CDR3 protein. The sample has 400,000 to 450,000 distinct CDR3 sequences, roughly 15% seen once. This receptor was obtained from a man between 18 and 29 years old with Graves' ophthalmopathy. What was sequenced was blood.

In DNA, the CDR3 is TGTGCCAGCAGTTACACGGGTGTCTATGGCTACACCTTC. It is translated as CASSYTGVYGYTF. This chain joins TRBV6-2 or TRBV6-3 and TRBJ1-2; D is undetermined. Germline V gene sequence: CDR1 MNHEY, CDR2 SVGEGT. V gave up 2 bases and J gave up 4 bases, with 8 bases separating them. The CDR3 totals 13 residues.